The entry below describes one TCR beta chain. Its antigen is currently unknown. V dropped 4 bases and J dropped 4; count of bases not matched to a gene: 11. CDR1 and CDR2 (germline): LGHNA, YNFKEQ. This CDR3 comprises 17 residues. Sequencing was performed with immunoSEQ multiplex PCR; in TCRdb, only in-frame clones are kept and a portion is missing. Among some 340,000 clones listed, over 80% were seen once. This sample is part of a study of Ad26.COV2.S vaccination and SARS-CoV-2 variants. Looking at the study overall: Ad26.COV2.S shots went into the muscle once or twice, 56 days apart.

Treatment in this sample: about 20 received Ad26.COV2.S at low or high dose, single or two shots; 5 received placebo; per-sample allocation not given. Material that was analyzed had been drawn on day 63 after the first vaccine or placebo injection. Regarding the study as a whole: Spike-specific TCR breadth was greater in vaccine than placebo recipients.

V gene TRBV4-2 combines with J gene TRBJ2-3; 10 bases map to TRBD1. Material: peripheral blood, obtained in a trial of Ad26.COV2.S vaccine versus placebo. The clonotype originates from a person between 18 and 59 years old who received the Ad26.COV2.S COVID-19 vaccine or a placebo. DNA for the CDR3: TGTGCCAGCAGCCCCCTCGCACCGGGACAGGGGCCAGATACGCAGTATTTT. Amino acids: CASSPLAPGQGPDTQYF.